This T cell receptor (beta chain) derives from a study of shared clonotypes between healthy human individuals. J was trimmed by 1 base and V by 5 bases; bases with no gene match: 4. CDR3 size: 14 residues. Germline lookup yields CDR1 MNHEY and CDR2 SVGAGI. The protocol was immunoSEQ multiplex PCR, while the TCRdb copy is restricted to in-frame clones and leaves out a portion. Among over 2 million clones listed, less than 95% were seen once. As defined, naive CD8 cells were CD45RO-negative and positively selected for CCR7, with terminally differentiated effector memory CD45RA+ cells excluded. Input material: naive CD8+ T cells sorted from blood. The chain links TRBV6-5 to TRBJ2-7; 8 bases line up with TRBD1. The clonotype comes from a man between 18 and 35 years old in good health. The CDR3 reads CASSAGGESYEQYF. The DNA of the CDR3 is TGTGCCAGCAGTGCAGGGGGCGAATCCTACGAGCAGTACTTC.